A selection of T cell receptor beta chains follows, all from one sample in a study of beta chain features in type 1 diabetes. Measured with immunoSEQ multiplex PCR; TCRdb has only the in-frame clones, and not every one. Among 550,000 to 850,000 clones listed, under 15% were seen once. Material: naive CD4+ T cells from blood. The receptor source for this set is a man aged 18 to 29 with type 1 diabetes. The CDR3 runs from the conserved cysteine through the conserved F or W. A D gene is named only where the DNA matches it firmly. Size tells how often a clone was seen (once, few, many) or the class of an expanded clone, and some rows leave it out.

few TRBD1 TRBV5-1 CASSFGQAEETQYF
- TRBD1 TRBV15 CATSRVGQGRNEQFF
few - TRBV18 CASSPTPQGLGGNIQYF
few TRBD1 TRBV13 CASSLGGGGDEKLFF
- TRBD1 TRBV11-2 CASSVTGTVAFF
- - TRBV19 CATQTNNSPLHF
- - TRBV7-7 CASSRELNTGELFF
- - TRBV28 CASSLVGNEQYF
- - TRBV9 CASSGQGGDTQYF
- - TRBV30 CAWIPFSGTEAFF
- - TRBV20-1 CSATDVTEAFF
- - TRBV21-1 CASKKDTAAYEQYF
- - TRBV29-1 CSVGGARFSRSLDEAFF
few TRBD2 TRBV5-4 CASSYGLAGGGDTQYF
- TRBD2 TRBV29-1 CSVEGLAGNSGANVLTF
few - TRBV29-1 CSVEGGQGTDYGYTF
few - TRBV7-2 CASSLVGQLLLTYEQYF
few TRBD2 TRBV6-5 CASSPGLINEQFF
- TRBD1 TRBV5-8 CASSLVSGTGFLDEQYF
few - TRBV30 CAWSHPGTHMNTEAFF
- TRBD1 TRBV12-5 CASGPRRGNMGEQYF
few - TRBV2 CASSPGGYGYTF
- - TRBV19 CASRPVERRGEKLFF
- - TRBV5-4 CASTNTSAYGYTF
- - TRBV9 CASSAPPHFTAYEQYF
few - TRBV4-1 CASSQGVGRRKATNEKLFF
- - TRBV4-1 CASSQGHYGGSAEAFF
few TRBD1 TRBV11-2 CASSLGTGDLQYF
few - TRBV11-3 CASSLGGGDTSYGYTF
few - TRBV7-9 CASSGRNGREQFF